The sequence of this T cell receptor (beta chain) was determined in a study of CD8 T cells in ankylosing spondylitis. CDR3 size: 15 residues. Between the trimmed V and J ends, which lost 4 bases and 0 bases, there was a span of 13 bases. Germline V CDR1 and CDR2: SGHDT, YYEEEE. Each TCR beta library was made by quantitative 5'-RACE that incorporated molecular barcodes. One entry per CDR3 protein results from TCRdb running MiXCR on the 5' RACE reads. The sample consists of around 150,000 distinct CDR3 sequences, 10% to 12% of them appearing once. Study results and limitations: Matched ankylosing spondylitis synovial fluid reportedly showed significant enrichment of disease-linked clones. In synovial fluid and blood from reactive arthritis, some motif variants were previously reported.

This clonotype was seen many times. Antigen: not known. Sample: blood, either unsorted or a sorted T cell fraction (not recorded which). This chain connects TRBV5-6 to TRBJ1-1; D is uncertain. This receptor was identified in a female donor with ankylosing spondylitis or in good health (not recorded which). Here the CDR3 reads CASSLPENLNTEAFF. For the CDR3, the DNA is TGTGCCAGCAGCCTACCTGAAAACCTGAACACTGAAGCTTTCTTT. Together with reference TRBV5-6 and TRBJ1-1, the CDR3 gives the full variable domain: DAGVTQSPTHLIKTRGQQVTLRCSPKSGHDTVSWYQQALGQGPQFIFQYYEEEERQRGNFPDRFSGHQFPNYSSELNVNALLLGDSALYLCASSLPENLNTEAFFGQGTRLTVV.